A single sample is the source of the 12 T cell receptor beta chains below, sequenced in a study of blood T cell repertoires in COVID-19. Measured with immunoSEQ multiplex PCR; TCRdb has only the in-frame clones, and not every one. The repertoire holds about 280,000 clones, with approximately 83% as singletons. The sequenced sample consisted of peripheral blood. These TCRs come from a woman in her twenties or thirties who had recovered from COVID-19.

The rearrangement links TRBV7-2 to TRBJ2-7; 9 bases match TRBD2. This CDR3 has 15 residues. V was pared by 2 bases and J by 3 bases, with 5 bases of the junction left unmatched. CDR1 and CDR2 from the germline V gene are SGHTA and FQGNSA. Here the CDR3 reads CASSLRSSGIYEQYF. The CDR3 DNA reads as TGTGCCAGCAGCTTAAGATCTAGCGGGATCTACGAGCAGTACTTC.

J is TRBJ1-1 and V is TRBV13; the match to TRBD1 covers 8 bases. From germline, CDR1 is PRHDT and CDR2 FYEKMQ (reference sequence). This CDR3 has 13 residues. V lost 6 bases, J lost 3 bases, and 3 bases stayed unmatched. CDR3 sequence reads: CASRGTGDTEAFF. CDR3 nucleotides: TGTGCCAGCAGGGGGACAGGCGACACTGAAGCTTTCTTT. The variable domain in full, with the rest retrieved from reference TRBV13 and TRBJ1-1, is AAGVIQSPRHLIKEKRETATLKCYPIPRHDTVYWYQQGPGQDPQFLISFYEKMQSDKGSIPDRFSAQQFSDYHSELNMSSLELGDSALYFCASRGTGDTEAFFGQGTRLTVV.

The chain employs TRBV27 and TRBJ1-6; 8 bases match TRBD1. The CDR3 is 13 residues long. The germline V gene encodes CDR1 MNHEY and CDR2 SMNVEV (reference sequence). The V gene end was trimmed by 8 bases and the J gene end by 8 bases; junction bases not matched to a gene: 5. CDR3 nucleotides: TGTGCCAGCCAACAGGGGGGGGATTCACCCCTCCACTTT. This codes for CASQQGGDSPLHF.

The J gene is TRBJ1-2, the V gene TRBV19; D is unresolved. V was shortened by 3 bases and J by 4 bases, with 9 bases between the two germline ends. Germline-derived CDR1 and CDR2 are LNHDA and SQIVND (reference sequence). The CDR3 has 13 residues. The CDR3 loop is CASSIPSGYGYTF. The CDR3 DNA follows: TGTGCCAGTAGTATCCCATCAGGCTATGGCTACACCTTC.

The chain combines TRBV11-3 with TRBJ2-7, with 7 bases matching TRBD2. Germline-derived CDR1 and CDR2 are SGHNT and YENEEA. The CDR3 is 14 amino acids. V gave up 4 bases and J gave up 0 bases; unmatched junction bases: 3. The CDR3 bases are TGTGCCAGCAGCTCTACTAGCGCCTCCTACGAGCAGTACTTC. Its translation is CASSSTSASYEQYF.

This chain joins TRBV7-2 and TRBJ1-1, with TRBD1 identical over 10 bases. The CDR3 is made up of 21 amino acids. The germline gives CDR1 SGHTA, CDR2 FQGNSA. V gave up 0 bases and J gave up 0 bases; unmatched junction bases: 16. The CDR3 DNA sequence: TGTGCCAGCAGCTTAGCGCGTATGTCGACAGGGGGCAAATTAGTGAACACTGAAGCTTTCTTT. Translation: CASSLARMSTGGKLVNTEAFF.

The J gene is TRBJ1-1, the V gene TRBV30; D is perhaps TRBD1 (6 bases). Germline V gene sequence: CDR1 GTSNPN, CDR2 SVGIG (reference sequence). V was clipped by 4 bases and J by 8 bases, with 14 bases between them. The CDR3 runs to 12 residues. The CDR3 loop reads CAWTQGALEAFF. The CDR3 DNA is TGTGCCTGGACACAGGGAGCGCTCGAAGCTTTCTTT.

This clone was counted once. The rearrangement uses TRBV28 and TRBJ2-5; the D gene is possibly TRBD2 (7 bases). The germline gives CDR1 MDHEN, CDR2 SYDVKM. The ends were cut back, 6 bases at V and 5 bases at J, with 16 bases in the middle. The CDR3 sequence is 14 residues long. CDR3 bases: TGTGCCAGCAGCTTCGGGGGGCGCATGGAGACCCAGTACTTC. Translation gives CASSFGGRMETQYF.

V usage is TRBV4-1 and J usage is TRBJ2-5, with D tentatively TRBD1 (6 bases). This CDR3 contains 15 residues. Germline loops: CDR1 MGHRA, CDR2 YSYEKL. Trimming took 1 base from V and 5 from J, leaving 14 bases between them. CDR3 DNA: TGCGCCAGCAGCCAAGGATACAGGGTAGCCGAGACCCAGTACTTC. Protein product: CASSQGYRVAETQYF.

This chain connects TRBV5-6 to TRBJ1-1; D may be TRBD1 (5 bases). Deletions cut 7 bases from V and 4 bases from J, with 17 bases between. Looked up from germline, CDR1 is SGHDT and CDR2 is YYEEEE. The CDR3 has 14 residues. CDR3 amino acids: CASWTQGGSTEAFF. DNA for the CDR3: TGTGCCAGCTGGACTCAGGGAGGAAGCACTGAAGCTTTCTTT.

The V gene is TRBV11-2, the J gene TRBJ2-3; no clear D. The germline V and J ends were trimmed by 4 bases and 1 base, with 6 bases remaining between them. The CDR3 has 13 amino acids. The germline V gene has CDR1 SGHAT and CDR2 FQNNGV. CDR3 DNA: TGTGCCAGCAGCTATACAGGCACAGATACGCAGTATTTT. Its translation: CASSYTGTDTQYF.

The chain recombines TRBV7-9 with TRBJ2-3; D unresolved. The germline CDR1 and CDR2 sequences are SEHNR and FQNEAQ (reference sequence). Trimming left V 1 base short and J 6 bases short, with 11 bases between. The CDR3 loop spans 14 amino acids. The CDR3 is CASSLDPNEDTQYF. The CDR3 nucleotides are TGTGCCAGCAGCTTAGATCCAAACGAGGATACGCAGTATTTT.